The 12 T cell receptor beta chains in this list originate from one sample, sequenced in a study of T cells in women clearing cervical HPV infection. Here immunoSEQ multiplex PCR was the method, and the copy in TCRdb shows in-frame clones only, minus some. This repertoire comprises about 23,000 clones; its ten largest clones make up around 24%. The sequenced sample was blood buffy coat. The receptors shown here come from a woman aged 18-70 years with a cervical HPV16 infection that either progressed to CIN3+ or cleared (not recorded which).

To note about this clone: The read is 3 residues too short to cover the CDR3 end, so that end is filled in from the germline J gene. The genes are TRBV2 and TRBJ1-1; no clear D. Germline-derived CDR1 and CDR2 are SNHLY and FYNNEI. The V and J ends lost 7 bases and 5 bases respectively, with 8 bases between them. The CDR3 is 11 amino acids. This CDR3 reads CASKGKTEAFF. Incomplete CDR3 DNA: TGTGCCAGCAAGGGCAAAACTGAA.

CDR3 sequence reads: CSARVSGTGDSPLHF. The sequenced CDR3 bases are TGCAGTGCTAGAGTATCCGGGACAGGGGATTCACCC. The chain joins TRBV20-1 to TRBJ1-6; 10 bases match TRBD1. The read is 3 residues too short to cover the CDR3 end, so that end is filled in from the germline J gene. The CDR3 totals 15 residues. Germline assignment: CDR1 DFQATT and CDR2 SNEGSKA (reference sequence). V lost 1 base to trimming and J lost 8 bases; unmatched junction nucleotides: 5.

Concerning this clone: The read comes to an end 3 residues before the CDR3 does, leaving the germline J gene to fill in the end. V and J are TRBV19 and TRBJ1-1; D is perhaps TRBD1 (6 bases). Germline values: CDR1 LNHDA, CDR2 SQIVND (reference sequence). The CDR3 runs 18 residues. The CDR3 here is CASSPNRLGGGREETAFF. The sequenced CDR3 bases are TGTGCCAGTAGTCCCAATCGACTTGGCGGGGGCCGAGAAGAGACC.

This CDR3 reads CSATPLADSYNEQFF. The DNA read from the CDR3 is TGCAGTGCTACCCCTCTAGCTGACTCCTACAATGAG. The chain employs TRBV20-1 and TRBJ2-1, with D maybe TRBD2 (5 bases). Sequencing ends 3 residues short of the CDR3 end; the germline J gene provides the rest. There are 15 residues in the CDR3. The V gene lost 4 bases and the J gene lost 0 bases, with 13 bases spanning the gap. Germline V lookup: CDR1 DFQATT, CDR2 SNEGSKA (reference sequence).

A word on this clone: The read comes to an end 3 residues before the CDR3 does, leaving the germline J gene to fill in the end. This sequence joins TRBV6-1 and TRBJ1-1; no clear D. Germline V gene sequence: CDR1 MNHNS, CDR2 SASEGT. V was clipped by 0 bases and J by 1 base, with 21 bases between them. CDR3 length: 19 residues. Partial CDR3 DNA: TGTGCCAGCAGTGAAGCGCGTATTGGGCAAGTTGCAGCGAACACTGAA. Encoded protein: CASSEARIGQVAANTE. The full CDR3 sequence reads CASSEARIGQVAANTEAFF.

Comment on this clone: Coverage ceases 3 residues before the CDR3 finishes, and the germline J gene fills in the end. The chain has TRBV7-9 and TRBJ2-1; a possible D gene is TRBD2 (6 bases). Trimming removed 7 bases at V and 4 bases at J, with 14 bases between. Germline loops: CDR1 SEHNR, CDR2 FQNEAQ (reference sequence). This CDR3 is 14 amino acids long. Partial CDR3 DNA: TGTGCCAGCACCCGAAGCGGGTCGTACAATGAG. Translated, it gives CASTRSGSYNE. The whole CDR3 is CASTRSGSYNEQFF. The full variable domain, completed using reference TRBV7-9 and TRBJ2-1, is DTGVSQNPRHKITKRGQNVTFRCDPISEHNRLYWYRQTLGQGPEFLTYFQNEAQLEKSRLLSDRFSAERPKGSFSTLEIQRTEQGDSAMYLCASTRSGSYNEQFFGPGTRLTVL.

Details on this clone: From the germline J gene comes the end of the CDR3, since the read stops 3 residues before it. The V and J genes are TRBV19 and TRBJ2-3; 7 bases line up with TRBD2. The CDR3 spans 15 residues. In germline, CDR1 is LNHDA, CDR2 SQIVND (reference sequence). V was pared by 3 bases and J by 2 bases, with 5 bases of the junction left unmatched. CDR3 sequence: CASSMPGLYTDTQYF. The covered CDR3 bases are TGTGCCAGTAGTATGCCGGGACTATACACAGATACG.

Turning to this clone: With the read ending 3 residues before the CDR3 end, the germline J gene is used to fill in that end. The V gene is TRBV7-9, the J gene TRBJ1-2, with D hard to call. Germline CDR1 reads SEHNR; CDR2 reads FQNEAQ (reference sequence). The CDR3 consists of 13 residues. CDR3 loop: CASSLGYSYDYTF. The CDR3 DNA, read in part, is TGTGCCAGCAGCTTAGGATATTCCTACGAC.

With regard to this clone: With the read ending 3 residues before the CDR3 end, the germline J gene is used to fill in that end. The chain is built from TRBV6-1 and TRBJ1-5; D gene ambiguous. Deletions cut 1 base from V and 2 bases from J, with 6 bases between. The CDR3 has 14 amino acids. Germline loops: CDR1 MNHNS, CDR2 SASEGT. CDR3: CASSEGSGNQPQHF. The DNA read from the CDR3 is TGTGCCAGCAGTGAAGGTTCGGGCAATCAGCCC.

On this clone itself: The read stops 3 residues short of the end of the CDR3; the missing end is completed from the germline J gene. The chain is built from TRBV6-4 and TRBJ2-3, with TRBD1 identical over 8 bases. V shed 0 bases, J shed 1 base, and the junction held 0 bases outside the gene matches. The germline V gene has CDR1 MRHNA and CDR2 SNTAGT. This CDR3 spans 15 amino acids. The CDR3 DNA, read in part, is TGTGCCAGCAGTGACTCGGGACAGGGCACAGATACG. Protein: CASSDSGQGTDT. The entire CDR3 protein reads CASSDSGQGTDTQYF.

With respect to this clone: The DNA ends 3 residues before the CDR3 does, and the rest of the CDR3 is filled in from the germline J gene. This chain connects TRBV7-6 to TRBJ2-7; 8 bases match TRBD1. Looked up from germline, CDR1 is SGHVS and CDR2 is FNYEAQ. V dropped 5 bases and J dropped 6; count of bases not matched to a gene: 6. The CDR3 contains 13 residues. The sequenced part of the CDR3 DNA is TGTGCCAGCAGCCAGGACAGGGTAAGCGAG. Encoded protein: CASSQDRVSE. The CDR3, in full, reads CASSQDRVSEQYF.

A note on this clone: The CDR3 end falls 3 residues outside the read, so it is completed with the germline J gene. The chain combines TRBV19 with TRBJ1-2, with a tentative D call TRBD1 (6 bases). CDR3 length: 15 amino acids. The germline V gene has CDR1 LNHDA and CDR2 SQIVND (reference sequence). CDR3 region: CAGYLRDTENRDYTF. The sequenced part of the CDR3 DNA is TGTGCCGGATACCTACGGGACACAGAAAATCGCGAC.